The rows below give T cell receptor beta chains drawn from one sample of a study of memory CD4+ T cells and cytomegalovirus serostatus. Some clones are missing from TCRdb's copy, which holds only in-frame ones; the method was immunoSEQ multiplex PCR. The sample includes about 82,000 clones, less than 90% seen only once; the top ten take less than 0.85%. The sequenced sample was memory CD4+ T cells from blood. The source of these receptors is an adult in good health and CMV-seronegative. Both conserved end residues are part of each CDR3. The D gene is left open where the match is weak. Clone sizes are given selectively: once, few, many, or a class where the clone is expanded.

TRBV19	few	TRBD1	TRBJ1-5	TGTGCCAGTAGTTATACAGGGGATCGTCAGCCCCAGCATTTT	CASSYTGDRQPQHF
TRBV18	.	.	TRBJ2-6	TGTGCCAGCTCACCGGGCTCTGGGGCCAACGTCCTGACTTTC	CASSPGSGANVLTF
TRBV10-3	.	.	TRBJ2-1	TGTGCCTCGGAACTCAACAATGAGCAGTTCTTC	CASELNNEQFF
TRBV10-3	few	TRBD1	TRBJ2-1	TGTGCCACCGCAAAGGGACAGGGGAATGAGCAGTTCTTC	CATAKGQGNEQFF
TRBV28	once	.	TRBJ2-5	TGTGCCAGCACCGTGGGGGTAGGGCGGGAGACCCAGTACTTC	CASTVGVGRETQYF
TRBV2	.	TRBD1	TRBJ1-4	TGTGCCAGCACCTTCGACAGGGGGAATGAAAAACTGTTTTTT	CASTFDRGNEKLFF
TRBV5-1	.	.	TRBJ1-2	TGCGCCAGCAGCTTGGAATCCGGAGCTGGCTACACCTTC	CASSLESGAGYTF
TRBV4-2	.	.	TRBJ1-2	TGTGCCAGCAGCCAAGATAAGCAGACAGGAGGCTACACCTTC	CASSQDKQTGGYTF
TRBV2	.	TRBD2	TRBJ2-5	TGTGCCAGCGTAGCGGGGGGTGTAGAGACCCAGTACTTC	CASVAGGVETQYF
TRBV19	.	TRBD1	TRBJ2-4	TGTGCCAGTAGTATTGAGGGGGCCGGGTCCAAAAACATTCAGTACTTC	CASSIEGAGSKNIQYF
TRBV5-4	.	TRBD2	TRBJ2-1	TGTGCCAGCAGCTTGGTCGCGGGGGATGAGCAGTTCTTC	CASSLVAGDEQFF
TRBV18	.	TRBD1	TRBJ2-2	TGTGCCAGCTCACCCCCGACAGGGGATCGTTTCACCGGGGAGCTGTTTTTT	CASSPPTGDRFTGELFF
TRBV25-1	.	.	TRBJ2-2	TGTGCCAGCAGTGCACCGAAGGGCCACGGGGAGCTGTTTTTT	CASSAPKGHGELFF
TRBV5-4	.	.	TRBJ1-1	TGTGCCAGCAGCGCACTGAACAGATTCACTGAAGCTTTCTTT	CASSALNRFTEAFF
TRBV9	.	.	TRBJ1-2	TGTGCCAGCAGCGTAAATACAGACGCCTATGGCTACACCTTC	CASSVNTDAYGYTF
TRBV7-9	.	.	TRBJ2-7	TGTGCCAGCAGCTCGGCCTACGAGCAGTACTTC	CASSSAYEQYF